What follows describes a single T cell receptor beta chain. Antigen unknown. The repertoire was sequenced with immunoSEQ multiplex PCR; TCRdb's copy has only in-frame clones and lacks some. This table has 60,000 or so clones, approximately 90% appearing once. The sample comes from a study of graft-versus-host responses after intestinal transplantation. General study findings and limits: The study found high graft-versus-host to host-versus-graft clonal ratios in allografts of patients with graft-donor T cell macrochimerism.

With V trimmed by 3 bases and J by 3 bases, 9 bases remained unmatched. The CDR3 covers 15 residues. Per germline, CDR1 SGHRS and CDR2 YFSETQ. Sequencing used PBMCs, obtained less than 130 days after intestinal transplantation. The sequence was collected from a human patient who received an intestinal transplant, so some T cells may come from the graft donor. The genes are TRBV5-1 and TRBJ2-7; 7 bases agree with TRBD2. DNA for the CDR3: TGCGCCAGCAGCTGGACCTCCGGGACTATCTACGAGCAGTACTTC. This codes for CASSWTSGTIYEQYF.